This T cell receptor beta chain was sequenced for a study of early T cells in non-severe SARS-CoV-2 infection. The wider study: Sequencing used unsorted whole-blood bulk RNA, so chains lack pairing. Broader study findings: The matching step, a VDJdb search, favored anti-spike CD8 responses and missed private and CD4 specificities.

Individual cDNA molecules carried attached unique molecular identifiers. A single record per CDR3 protein comes from TCRdb applying MiXCR to the 5' RACE reads. The repertoire includes approximately 48,000 distinct CDR3 sequences, around a tenth of them detected once, and about 15% sits in the top ten. Concerning this clonotype itself: Antigen specificity is unknown.

Germline CDR1 and CDR2: DFQATT and SNEGSKA (reference sequence). Trimming took 1 base from V and 4 from J, leaving 14 bases between them. CDR3 length: 15 amino acids. Material: whole blood. The sequence was collected from an adult who was a healthcare worker with PCR-confirmed SARS-CoV-2 infection or an uninfected control (not recorded which). The chain couples TRBV20-1 to TRBJ2-4; D not resolved. The CDR3 region is CSARGTENVKNIQYF. The CDR3 DNA reads TGCAGTGCTAGAGGCACAGAGAACGTTAAAAACATTCAGTACTTC.